This T cell receptor beta chain emerged from a study of T cell repertoires in cytomegalovirus infection. At the level of the study: CMV epitopes that were recently identified and HLA-C-restricted were used alongside well-studied HLA-B-restricted ones. Public TCR beta signatures provided an indication of both CMV infection and a matching HLA type. Findings and limits, study-wide: Accumulated public TCR beta family frequency recognized individuals carrying CMV together with the relevant HLA. There were HLA-C-restricted CMV-specific TCR beta clonotypes dominating the ex vivo response.

About this clonotype: As yet, its antigen is unknown.

V shed 0 bases, J shed 2 bases, and the junction held 4 bases outside the gene matches. The germline gives CDR1 MNHGY, CDR2 SAAAGT. The CDR3 is 16 amino acids. One entry per CDR3 protein, called by TCRdb with MiXCR from the reads. This table holds hundreds of thousands of distinct CDR3 sequences, around 30% found once. The receptor was isolated from a human donor in good health (CMV status not recorded). Some clones in this sample may be carry-over from other donors' samples. Sequences were derived from cultured PBMCs, sampled from culture after CMV antigen stimulation. The rearrangement uses TRBV6-8 and TRBJ2-1, with 7 nucleotides matching TRBD2. This CDR3 is CASSYSNGRTYNEQFF. The CDR3 DNA sequence: TGTGCCAGCAGTTACTCGAACGGGAGGACCTACAATGAGCAGTTCTTC.